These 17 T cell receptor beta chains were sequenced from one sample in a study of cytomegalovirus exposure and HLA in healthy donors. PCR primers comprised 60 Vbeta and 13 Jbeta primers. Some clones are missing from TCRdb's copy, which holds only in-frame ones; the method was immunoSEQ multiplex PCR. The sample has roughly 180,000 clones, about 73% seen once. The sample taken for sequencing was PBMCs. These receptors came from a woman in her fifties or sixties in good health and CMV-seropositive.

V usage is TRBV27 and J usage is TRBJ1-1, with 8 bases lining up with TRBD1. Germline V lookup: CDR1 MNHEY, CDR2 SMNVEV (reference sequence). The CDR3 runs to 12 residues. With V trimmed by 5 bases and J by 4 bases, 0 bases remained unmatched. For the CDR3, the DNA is TGTGCCAGCAGTACAGGGGGCACTGAAGCTTTCTTT. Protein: CASSTGGTEAFF.

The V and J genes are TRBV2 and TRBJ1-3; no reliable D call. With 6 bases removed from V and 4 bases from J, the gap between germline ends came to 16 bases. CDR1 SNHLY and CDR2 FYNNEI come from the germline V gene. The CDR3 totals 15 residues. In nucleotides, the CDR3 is TGTGCCAGCAGCCAAGAGGGAGGGTACGGAAACACCATATATTTT. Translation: CASSQEGGYGNTIYF. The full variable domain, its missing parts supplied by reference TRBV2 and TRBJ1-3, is EPEVTQTPSHQVTQMGQEVILRCVPISNHLYFYWYRQILGQKVEFLVSFYNNEISEKSEIFDDQFSVERPDGSNFTLKIRSTKLEDSAMYFCASSQEGGYGNTIYFGEGSWLTVV.

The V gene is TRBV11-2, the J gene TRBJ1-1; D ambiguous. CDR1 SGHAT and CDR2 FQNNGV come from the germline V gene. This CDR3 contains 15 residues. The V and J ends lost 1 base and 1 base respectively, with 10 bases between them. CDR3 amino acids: CASSLGLVSNTEAFF. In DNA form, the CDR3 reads TGTGCCAGCAGCTTAGGGCTGGTCTCGAACACTGAAGCTTTCTTT.

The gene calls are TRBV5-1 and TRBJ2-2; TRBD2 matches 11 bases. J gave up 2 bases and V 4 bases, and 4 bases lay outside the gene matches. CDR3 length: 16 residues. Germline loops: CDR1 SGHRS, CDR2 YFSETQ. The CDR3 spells CASSQLAGANTGELFF. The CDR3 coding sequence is TGCGCCAGCAGCCAACTAGCGGGGGCAAACACCGGGGAGCTGTTTTTT.

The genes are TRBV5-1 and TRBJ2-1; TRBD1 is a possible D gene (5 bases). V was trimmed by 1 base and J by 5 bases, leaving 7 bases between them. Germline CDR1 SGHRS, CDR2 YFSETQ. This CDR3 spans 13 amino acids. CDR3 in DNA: TGCGCCAGCAGCTTGCAAGGGGACAATGAGCAGTTCTTC. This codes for CASSLQGDNEQFF. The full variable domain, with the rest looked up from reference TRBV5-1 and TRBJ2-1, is KAGVTQTPRYLIKTRGQQVTLSCSPISGHRSVSWYQQTPGQGLQFLFEYFSETQRNKGNFPGRFSGRQFSNSRSEMNVSTLELGDSALYLCASSLQGDNEQFFGPGTRLTVL.

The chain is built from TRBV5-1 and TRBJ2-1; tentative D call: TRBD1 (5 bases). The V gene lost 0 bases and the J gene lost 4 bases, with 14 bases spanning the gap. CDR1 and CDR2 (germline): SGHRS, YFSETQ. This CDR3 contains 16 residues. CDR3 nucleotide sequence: TGCGCCAGCAGCTTGGAGTCACTGAGGACATACAATGAGCAGTTCTTC. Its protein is CASSLESLRTYNEQFF.

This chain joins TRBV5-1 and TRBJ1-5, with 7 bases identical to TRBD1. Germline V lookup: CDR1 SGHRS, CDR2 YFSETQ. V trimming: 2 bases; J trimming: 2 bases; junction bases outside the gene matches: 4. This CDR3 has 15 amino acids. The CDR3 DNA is TGCGCCAGCAGCTTAATGGGACAGCGCAATCAGCCCCAGCATTTT. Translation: CASSLMGQRNQPQHF.

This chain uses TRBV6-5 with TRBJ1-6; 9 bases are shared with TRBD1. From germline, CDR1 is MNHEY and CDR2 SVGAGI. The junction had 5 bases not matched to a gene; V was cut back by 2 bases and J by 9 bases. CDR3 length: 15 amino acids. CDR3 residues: CASSYGSGQGSPLHF. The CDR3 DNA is TGTGCCAGCAGTTACGGGTCGGGACAGGGTTCACCCCTCCACTTT.

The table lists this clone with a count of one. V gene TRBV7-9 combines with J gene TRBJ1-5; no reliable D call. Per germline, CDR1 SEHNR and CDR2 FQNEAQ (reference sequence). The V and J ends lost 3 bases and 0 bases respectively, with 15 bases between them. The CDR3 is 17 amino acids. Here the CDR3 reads CASSFGIEYYSNQPQHF. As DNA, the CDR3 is TGTGCCAGCAGCTTTGGTATAGAGTATTATAGCAATCAGCCCCAGCATTTT.

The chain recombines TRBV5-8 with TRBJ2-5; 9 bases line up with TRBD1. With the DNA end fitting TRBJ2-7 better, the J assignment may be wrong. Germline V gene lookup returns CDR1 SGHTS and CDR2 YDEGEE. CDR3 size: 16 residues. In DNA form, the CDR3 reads TGTGCCAGCAGCGAAAACCGGGACAGGGAACCCTACGAGCAGTACTTC. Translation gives CASSENRDREPYEQYF.

In nucleotides, the CDR3 is TGTGCCAGCAGTTATGCGGGGGAACGCGAGACCCAGTACTTC. As protein: CASSYAGERETQYF. V gene TRBV6-6 combines with J gene TRBJ2-5, with 7 bases matching TRBD2. Germline CDR1 and CDR2: MNHNY and SVGAGI (reference sequence). This CDR3 is 14 amino acids long. V was clipped by 3 bases and J by 5 bases; unmatched bases: 6.

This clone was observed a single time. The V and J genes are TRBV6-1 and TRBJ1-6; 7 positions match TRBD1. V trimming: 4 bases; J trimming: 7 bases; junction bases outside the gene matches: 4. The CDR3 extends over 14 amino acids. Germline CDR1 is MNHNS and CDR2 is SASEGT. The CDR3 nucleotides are TGTGCCAGCAGTGCCCGGGACAGAAATTCACCCCTCCACTTT. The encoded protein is CASSARDRNSPLHF.

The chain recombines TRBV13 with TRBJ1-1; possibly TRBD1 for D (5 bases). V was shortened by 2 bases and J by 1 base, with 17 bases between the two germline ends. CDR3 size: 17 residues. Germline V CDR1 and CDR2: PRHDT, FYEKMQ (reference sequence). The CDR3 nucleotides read TGTGCCAGCAGCTTAAATCCGGGCCAGGGCCAGAACACTGAAGCTTTCTTT. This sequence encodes CASSLNPGQGQNTEAFF.

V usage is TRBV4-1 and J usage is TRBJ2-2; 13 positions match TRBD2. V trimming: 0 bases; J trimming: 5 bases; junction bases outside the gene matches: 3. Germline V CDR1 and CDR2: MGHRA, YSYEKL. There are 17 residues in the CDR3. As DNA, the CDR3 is TGCGCCAGCAGCCAAGACGGGACTAGCGGGGAGACCGGGGAGCTGTTTTTT. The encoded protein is CASSQDGTSGETGELFF.

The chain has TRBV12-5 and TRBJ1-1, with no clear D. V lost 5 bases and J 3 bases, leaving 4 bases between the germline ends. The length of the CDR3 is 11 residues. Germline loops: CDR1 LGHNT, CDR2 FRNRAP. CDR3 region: CASGIDTEAFF. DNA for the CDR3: TGTGCTAGTGGTATCGACACTGAAGCTTTCTTT.

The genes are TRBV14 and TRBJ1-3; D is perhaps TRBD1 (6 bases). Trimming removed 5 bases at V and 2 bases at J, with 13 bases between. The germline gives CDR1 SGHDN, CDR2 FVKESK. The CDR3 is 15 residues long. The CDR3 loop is CASSSVAGAGNTIYF. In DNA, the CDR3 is TGTGCCAGCAGCTCCGTCGCAGGGGCTGGAAACACCATATATTTT.

CDR3 amino acids: CASSSGGGSYEQYF. CDR3 in DNA: TGTGCCAGCAGCTCGGGGGGAGGGAGCTACGAGCAGTACTTC. The chain couples TRBV11-2 to TRBJ2-7, with 7 bases that match TRBD2. Germline CDR1 and CDR2: SGHAT and FQNNGV. Trimming removed 4 bases from V and 3 bases from J; junction bases left unmatched: 6. The CDR3 loop spans 14 amino acids.